There are a few counts of the clone carrying this T cell receptor beta chain. TCRbeta library construction was performed incorporating unique molecular identifiers. TCRdb itself ran the PCR reads through MiXCR, one entry per CDR3 protein. This sample yields about 610,000 distinct CDR3 sequences, of which over 9.5% are seen a single time; less than 5% belongs to the top ten. This entry is derived from a study of T-cell reconstitution after alpha-beta-depleted transplantation in children. The germline CDR1 and CDR2 sequences are SGHTA and FQGTGA. The length of the CDR3 is 13 residues. The ends were cut back, 1 base at V and 3 bases at J, with 7 bases in the middle.

The TCR was taken from a human donor who donated a stem cell graft to a child with acute myeloid leukemia. Sample: PBMCs from the stem cell graft donor, taken from the stem cell graft. J is TRBJ2-7 and V is TRBV7-3; D is ambiguous. CDR3 nucleotides: TGTGCCAGCAGCTTAAGAGCGAACTACGAGCAGTACTTC. It translates to CASSLRANYEQYF.